Below are 7 T cell receptor beta chains sequenced from a single sample in a study of T cells in localized non-small cell lung cancer. Profiling relied on immunoSEQ multiplex PCR, and the TCRdb table lists in-frame clones only, not all of them. The data contain about 70,000 clones, about 86% of them singletons. Source: peripheral blood, taken before any cancer treatment. The receptors were gathered from a male donor older than 55 with stage III squamous cell lung carcinoma.

The CDR3 here is CASSATDAGGGELFF. CDR3 DNA sequence: TGTGCCAGCAGCGCTACCGACGCTGGGGGCGGGGAGCTGTTTTTT. This chain uses TRBV9 with TRBJ2-2, with D perhaps TRBD1 or TRBD2 (5 bases each). Per the germline V gene, CDR1 is SGDLS and CDR2 is YYNGEE. The ends were cut back, 3 bases at V and 7 bases at J, with 16 bases in the middle. The CDR3 runs to 15 residues.

This clone was picked up one time. V is TRBV5-6 and J is TRBJ2-5, with 9 bases matching TRBD2. This CDR3 has 15 amino acids. J was trimmed by 2 bases and V by 6 bases; bases with no gene match: 8. CDR1 and CDR2 from the germline V gene are SGHDT and YYEEEE. CDR3 residues: CASTSAGGDQETQYF. DNA of the CDR3: TGTGCCAGCACCTCTGCGGGGGGGGATCAAGAGACCCAGTACTTC.

The rearrangement links TRBV19 to TRBJ2-5, with 7 positions matching TRBD1. V trimming: 3 bases; J trimming: 3 bases; junction bases outside the gene matches: 4. This CDR3 spans 14 amino acids. CDR1 LNHDA and CDR2 SQIVND come from the germline V gene (reference sequence). CDR3 region: CASSMVTGKETQYF. The CDR3 DNA reads as TGTGCCAGTAGTATGGTGACAGGGAAAGAGACCCAGTACTTC.

The chain uses TRBV29-1 and TRBJ2-3, with D possibly TRBD2 on 6 matching bases. There are 16 residues in the CDR3. Trimming stripped 3 bases from V and 5 bases from J, with 21 bases between. Germline V gene lookup returns CDR1 SQVTM and CDR2 ANQGSEA. CDR3 sequence: CSVDAGGSSGGDTQYF. The DNA for the CDR3 is TGCAGCGTTGATGCGGGTGGAAGTAGCGGCGGAGATACGCAGTATTTT.

The chain is built from TRBV6-6 and TRBJ2-4; either TRBD1 or TRBD2 may supply D (7 bases each). V lost 2 bases and J lost 7, with 18 bases in between. Germline V CDR1 and CDR2: MNHNY, SVGAGI (reference sequence). This CDR3 contains 16 residues. Here the CDR3 DNA reads TGTGCCAGCAGTTACCGCCAGGGGGGGGCGCGGAACATTCAGTACTTC. Residues: CASSYRQGGARNIQYF.

The chain has TRBV11-2 and TRBJ2-7; D gene unclear. From germline, CDR1 is SGHAT and CDR2 FQNNGV. This CDR3 is 14 amino acids long. The V gene lost 3 bases and the J gene lost 1 base, with 10 bases spanning the gap. The CDR3 spells CASSLMMRSYEQYV. For the CDR3, the DNA is TGTGCCAGCAGCTTGATGATGCGGTCCTACGAGCAGTACGTC.

The rearrangement joins TRBV2 to TRBJ1-6; D unresolved. CDR1 is SNHLY, CDR2 FYNNEI, per germline. CDR3 length: 14 residues. The V end lost 10 bases, the J end lost 0 bases, and 10 bases lay between the germline ends. CDR3 loop: CATDPSSYNSPLHF. The CDR3 nucleotides are TGTGCCACCGACCCCAGCTCCTATAATTCACCCCTCCACTTT.